This TCR beta chain was recovered during a study of T cells in Graves' hyperthyroidism and ophthalmopathy. Absent ophthalmopathy progression within 18 months defined stable Graves' hyperthyroidism. Each patient was aged 18 to 65 and had newly diagnosed hyperthyroidism of under 2 months' duration. Clinical symptoms, serum thyroxine, TRAb, thyroid ultrasound and orbital computed tomography established diagnosis. Researchers took RNA transcripts and amplified the TCR beta CDR3 regions from them. The study used the HTBI primer set for a first-round RT-PCR of the TCR CDR3. MiXCR, applied by TCRdb to the multiplex PCR reads, yields one record per CDR3 protein. The repertoire holds 350,000 to 400,000 distinct CDR3 sequences, with approximately 20% as singletons. Regarding the study as a whole: In blood, most of the thyroid clonotypes expanded above 0.001 were also present.

In its sample, this clonotype was seen many times. The target antigen is unknown. This CDR3 comprises 15 residues. V lost 5 bases to trimming and J lost 5 bases; unmatched junction nucleotides: 10. The rearrangement joins TRBV12-3 or TRBV12-4 to TRBJ1-1; 8 bases are shared with TRBD1. Sequences were obtained from blood. The sequence derives from a woman aged 18-29 years with Graves' hyperthyroidism. DNA for the CDR3: TGTGCCAGCAGTCCAGAGACAGGGGTGCGGACTGAAGCTTTCTTT. This encodes CASSPETGVRTEAFF.